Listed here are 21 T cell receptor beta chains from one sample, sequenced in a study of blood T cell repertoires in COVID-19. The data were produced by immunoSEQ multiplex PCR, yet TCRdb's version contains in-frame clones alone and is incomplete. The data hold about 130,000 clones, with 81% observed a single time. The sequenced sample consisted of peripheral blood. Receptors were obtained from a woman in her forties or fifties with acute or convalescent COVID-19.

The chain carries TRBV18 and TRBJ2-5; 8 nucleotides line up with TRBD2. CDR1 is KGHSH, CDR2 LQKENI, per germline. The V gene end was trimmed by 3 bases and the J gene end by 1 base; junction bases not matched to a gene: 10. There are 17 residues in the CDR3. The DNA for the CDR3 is TGTGCCAGCTCACCCTGGTGGCCGGGAGGGTTCCAAGAGACCCAGTACTTC. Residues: CASSPWWPGGFQETQYF.

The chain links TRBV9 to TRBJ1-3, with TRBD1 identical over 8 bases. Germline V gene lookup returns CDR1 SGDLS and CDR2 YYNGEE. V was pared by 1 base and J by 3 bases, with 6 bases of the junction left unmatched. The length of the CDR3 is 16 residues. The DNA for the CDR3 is TGTGCCAGCAGCGTACTTGGACAGGGAGGTGGAAACACCATATATTTT. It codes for CASSVLGQGGGNTIYF. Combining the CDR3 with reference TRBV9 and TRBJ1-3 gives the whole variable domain DSGVTQTPKHLITATGQRVTLRCSPRSGDLSVYWYQQSLDQGLQFLIQYYNGEERAKGNILERFSAQQFPDLHSELNLSSLELGDSALYFCASSVLGQGGGNTIYFGEGSWLTVV.

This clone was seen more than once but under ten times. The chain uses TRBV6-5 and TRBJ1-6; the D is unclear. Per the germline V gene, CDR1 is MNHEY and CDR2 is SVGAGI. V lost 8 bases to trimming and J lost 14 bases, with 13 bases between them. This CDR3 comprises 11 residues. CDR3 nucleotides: TGTGCCAGCGGCACTAGGAATTCCCTCCACTTT. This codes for CASGTRNSLHF.

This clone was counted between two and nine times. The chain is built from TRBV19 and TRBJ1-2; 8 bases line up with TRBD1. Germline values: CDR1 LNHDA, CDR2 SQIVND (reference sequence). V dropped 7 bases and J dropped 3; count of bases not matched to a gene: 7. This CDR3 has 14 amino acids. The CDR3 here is CASTRTGIDYGYTF. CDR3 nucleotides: TGTGCCAGTACAAGGACAGGGATTGACTATGGCTACACCTTC.

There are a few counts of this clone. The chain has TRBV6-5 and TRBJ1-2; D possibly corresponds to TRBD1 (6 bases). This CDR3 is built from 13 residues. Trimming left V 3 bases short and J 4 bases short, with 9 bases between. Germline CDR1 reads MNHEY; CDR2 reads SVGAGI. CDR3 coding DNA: TGTGCCAGCAGTTATGGGACAACCTATGGCTACACCTTC. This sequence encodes CASSYGTTYGYTF.

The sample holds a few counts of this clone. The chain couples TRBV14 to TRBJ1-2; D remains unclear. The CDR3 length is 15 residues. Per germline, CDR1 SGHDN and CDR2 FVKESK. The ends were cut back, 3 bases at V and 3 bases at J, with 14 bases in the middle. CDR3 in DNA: TGTGCCAGCAGCCAGTGGGCGAACTCTGACTATGGCTACACCTTC. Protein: CASSQWANSDYGYTF.

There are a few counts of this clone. CDR3 sequence reads: CASSFPSGTRETGELFF. In DNA, the CDR3 is TGTGCCAGCAGTTTTCCTAGCGGAACAAGAGAGACCGGGGAGCTGTTTTTT. The chain combines TRBV27 with TRBJ2-2; the match to TRBD2 covers 7 bases. Trimming at V came to 3 bases and at J to 5 bases, leaving 12 bases not matched to a gene. CDR3 size: 17 residues. Germline loops: CDR1 MNHEY, CDR2 SMNVEV (reference sequence).

The DNA for the CDR3 is TGTGCCAGCAGTGAGGCAGGGATAACGGGTCAGCCCCAGCATTTT. It codes for CASSEAGITGQPQHF. This sequence joins TRBV6-1 and TRBJ1-5; D might be TRBD1 (5 bases). The CDR3 covers 15 residues. V was cut by 3 bases and J by 6 bases, with 15 bases left in between. Germline V gene data show CDR1 as MNHNS and CDR2 as SASEGT.

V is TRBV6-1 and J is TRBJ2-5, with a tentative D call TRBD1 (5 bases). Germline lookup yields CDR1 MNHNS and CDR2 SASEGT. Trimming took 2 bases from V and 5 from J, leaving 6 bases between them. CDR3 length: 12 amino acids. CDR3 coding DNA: TGTGCCAGCAGTGAACAGGGTGAGACCCAGTACTTC. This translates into CASSEQGETQYF.

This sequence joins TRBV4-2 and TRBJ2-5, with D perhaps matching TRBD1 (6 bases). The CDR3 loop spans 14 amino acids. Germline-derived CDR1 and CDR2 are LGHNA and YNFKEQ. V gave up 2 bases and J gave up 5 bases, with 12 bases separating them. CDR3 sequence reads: CASSQTGRGETQYF. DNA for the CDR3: TGTGCCAGCAGCCAAACAGGGAGAGGGGAGACCCAGTACTTC.

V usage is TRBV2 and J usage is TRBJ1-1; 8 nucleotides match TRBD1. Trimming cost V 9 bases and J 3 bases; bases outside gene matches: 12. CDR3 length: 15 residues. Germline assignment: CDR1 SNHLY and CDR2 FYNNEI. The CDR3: CARRTGQGGDTEAFF. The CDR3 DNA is TGTGCCAGAAGGACAGGGCAAGGTGGGGACACTGAAGCTTTCTTT. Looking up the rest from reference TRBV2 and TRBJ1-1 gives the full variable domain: EPEVTQTPSHQVTQMGQEVILRCVPISNHLYFYWYRQILGQKVEFLVSFYNNEISEKSEIFDDQFSVERPDGSNFTLKIRSTKLEDSAMYFCARRTGQGGDTEAFFGQGTRLTVV.

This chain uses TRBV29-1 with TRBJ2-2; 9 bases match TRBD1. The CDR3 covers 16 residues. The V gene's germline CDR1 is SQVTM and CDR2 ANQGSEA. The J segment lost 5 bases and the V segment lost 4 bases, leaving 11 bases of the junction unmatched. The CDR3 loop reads CSVGDRASALTGELFF. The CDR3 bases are TGCAGCGTTGGGGACAGGGCGAGCGCCTTAACCGGGGAGCTGTTTTTT.

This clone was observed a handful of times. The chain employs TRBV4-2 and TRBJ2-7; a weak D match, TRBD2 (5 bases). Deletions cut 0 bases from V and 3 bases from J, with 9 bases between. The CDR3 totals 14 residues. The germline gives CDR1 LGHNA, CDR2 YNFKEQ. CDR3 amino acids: CASSQEGSHYEQYF. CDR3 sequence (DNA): TGTGCCAGCAGCCAAGAAGGGAGTCACTACGAGCAGTACTTC.

The CDR3 is CASSVERGGYTF. In DNA form, the CDR3 reads TGTGCCAGCAGTGTTGAGAGAGGGGGCTACACCTTC. J is TRBJ1-2 and V is TRBV2, with no clear D. Germline V gives CDR1 SNHLY, CDR2 FYNNEI. The CDR3 is made up of 12 amino acids. Trimming left V 4 bases short and J 8 bases short, with 11 bases between.

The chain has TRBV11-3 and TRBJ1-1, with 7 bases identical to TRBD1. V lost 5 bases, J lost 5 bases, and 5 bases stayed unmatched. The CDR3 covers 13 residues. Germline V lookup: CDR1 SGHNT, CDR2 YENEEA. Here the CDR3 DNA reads TGTGCCAGCAGCAGGGGGCAGGGGACTGAAGCTTTCTTT. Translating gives CASSRGQGTEAFF.

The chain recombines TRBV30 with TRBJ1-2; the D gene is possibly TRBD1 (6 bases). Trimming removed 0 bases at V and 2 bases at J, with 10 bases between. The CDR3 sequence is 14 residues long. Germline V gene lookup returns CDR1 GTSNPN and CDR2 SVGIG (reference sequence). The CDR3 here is CAWSVPGANYGYTF. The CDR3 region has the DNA TGTGCCTGGAGTGTACCAGGGGCCAACTATGGCTACACCTTC.

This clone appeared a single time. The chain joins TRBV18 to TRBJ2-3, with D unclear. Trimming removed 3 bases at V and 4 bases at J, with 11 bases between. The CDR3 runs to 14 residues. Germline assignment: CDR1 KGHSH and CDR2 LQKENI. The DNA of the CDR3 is TGTGCCAGCTCACCTGTAGACTCCGCAGATACGCAGTATTTT. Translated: CASSPVDSADTQYF.

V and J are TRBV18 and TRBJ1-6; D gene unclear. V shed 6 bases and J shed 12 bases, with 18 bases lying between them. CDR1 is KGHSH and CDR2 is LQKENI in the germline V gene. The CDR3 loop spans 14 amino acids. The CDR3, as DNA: TGTGCCAGCTCCCGCGTAGGCGGGGAGGGACCCCTCCACTTT. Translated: CASSRVGGEGPLHF.

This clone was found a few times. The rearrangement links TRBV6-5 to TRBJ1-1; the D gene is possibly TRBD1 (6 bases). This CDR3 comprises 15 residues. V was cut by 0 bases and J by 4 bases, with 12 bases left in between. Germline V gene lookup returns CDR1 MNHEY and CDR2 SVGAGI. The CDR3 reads CASSYSGGLSTEAFF. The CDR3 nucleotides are TGTGCCAGCAGTTACTCGGGGGGGCTGAGCACTGAAGCTTTCTTT.

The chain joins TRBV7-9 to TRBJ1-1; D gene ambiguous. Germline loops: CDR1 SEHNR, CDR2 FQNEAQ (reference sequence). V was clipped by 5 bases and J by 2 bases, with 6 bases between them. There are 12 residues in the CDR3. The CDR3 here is CASSLVNTEAFF. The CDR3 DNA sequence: TGTGCCAGCAGCCTTGTTAACACTGAAGCTTTCTTT.

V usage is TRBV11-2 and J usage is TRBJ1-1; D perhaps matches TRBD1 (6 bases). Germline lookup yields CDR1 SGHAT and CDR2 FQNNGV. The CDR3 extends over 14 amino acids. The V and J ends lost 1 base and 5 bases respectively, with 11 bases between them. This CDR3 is CASSLGLRGTEAFF. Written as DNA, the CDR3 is TGTGCCAGCAGCTTAGGACTGAGGGGGACTGAAGCTTTCTTT.